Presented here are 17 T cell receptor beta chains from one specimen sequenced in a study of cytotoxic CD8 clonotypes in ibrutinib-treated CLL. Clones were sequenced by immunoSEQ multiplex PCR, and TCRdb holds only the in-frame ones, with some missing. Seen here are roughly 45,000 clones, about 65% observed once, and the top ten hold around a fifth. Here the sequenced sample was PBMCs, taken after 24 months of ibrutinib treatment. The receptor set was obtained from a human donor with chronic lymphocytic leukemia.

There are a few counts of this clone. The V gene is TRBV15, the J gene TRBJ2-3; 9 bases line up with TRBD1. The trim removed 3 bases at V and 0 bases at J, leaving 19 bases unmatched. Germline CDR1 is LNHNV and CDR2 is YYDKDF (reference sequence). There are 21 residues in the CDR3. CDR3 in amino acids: CATSRTRSTGTGTSSTDTQYF. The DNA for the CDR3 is TGTGCCACCAGCAGGACACGAAGTACCGGGACAGGGACTTCTAGCACAGATACGCAGTATTTT.

The CDR3 DNA is TGTGCCAGCTCATCCAAGACTGACACTGAAGCTTTCTTT. It encodes CASSSKTDTEAFF. The chain links TRBV18 to TRBJ1-1; no definite D call. This CDR3 comprises 13 residues. The germline V gene encodes CDR1 KGHSH and CDR2 LQKENI. V lost 5 bases and J 3 bases, leaving 10 bases between the germline ends. Full variable domain (remainder filled in from reference TRBV18 and TRBJ1-1): NAGVMQNPRHLVRRRGQEARLRCSPMKGHSHVYWYRQLPEEGLKFMVYLQKENIIDESGMPKERFSAEFPKEGPSILRIQQVVRGDSAAYFCASSSKTDTEAFFGQGTRLTVV.

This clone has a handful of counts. CDR3 in amino acids: CASSHDPGTGGRNEQFF. CDR3 nucleotides: TGTGCCAGCAGCCACGACCCCGGGACAGGGGGGCGAAATGAGCAGTTCTTC. This chain uses TRBV11-2 with TRBJ2-1; 11 bases map to TRBD1. Per the germline V gene, CDR1 is SGHAT and CDR2 is FQNNGV. CDR3 size: 17 residues. J gave up 7 bases and V 5 bases, and 13 bases lay outside the gene matches.

The CDR3 DNA reads TGTGCCTTCGTGACTAGTTTGGGCCCAGATACGCAGTATTTT. It yields the protein CAFVTSLGPDTQYF. The gene calls are TRBV30 and TRBJ2-3, with TRBD2 as a possible D gene (6 bases). CDR1 and CDR2 (germline): GTSNPN, SVGIG (reference sequence). V gave up 7 bases and J gave up 4 bases, with 18 bases separating them. The CDR3 contains 14 residues. The full variable domain, rest sourced from reference TRBV30 and TRBJ2-3, is SQTIHQWPATLVQPVGSPLSLECTVEGTSNPNLYWYRQAAGRGLQLLFYSVGIGQISSEVPQNLSASRPQDRQFILSSKKLLLSDSGFYLCAFVTSLGPDTQYFGPGTRLTVL.

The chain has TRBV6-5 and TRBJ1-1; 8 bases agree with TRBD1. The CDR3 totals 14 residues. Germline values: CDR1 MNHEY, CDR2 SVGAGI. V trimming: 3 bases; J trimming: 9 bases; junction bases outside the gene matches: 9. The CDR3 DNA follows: TGTGCCAGCAGTTATGGGTTAGGACAGGGCAAAGCTTTCTTT. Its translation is CASSYGLGQGKAFF.

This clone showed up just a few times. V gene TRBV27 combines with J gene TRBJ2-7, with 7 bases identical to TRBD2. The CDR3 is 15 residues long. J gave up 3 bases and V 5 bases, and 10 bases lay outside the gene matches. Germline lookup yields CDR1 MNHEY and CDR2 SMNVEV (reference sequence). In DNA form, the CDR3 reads TGTGCCAGCAGTGCTCGGCGGGGGTCCCTCTACGAGCAGTACTTC. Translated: CASSARRGSLYEQYF.

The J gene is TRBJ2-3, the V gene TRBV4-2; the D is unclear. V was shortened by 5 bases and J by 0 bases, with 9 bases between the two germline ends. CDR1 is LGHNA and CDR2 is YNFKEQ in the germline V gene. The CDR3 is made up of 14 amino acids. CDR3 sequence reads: CASSAAASTDTQYF. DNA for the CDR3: TGTGCCAGCAGCGCGGCCGCTAGCACAGATACGCAGTATTTT.

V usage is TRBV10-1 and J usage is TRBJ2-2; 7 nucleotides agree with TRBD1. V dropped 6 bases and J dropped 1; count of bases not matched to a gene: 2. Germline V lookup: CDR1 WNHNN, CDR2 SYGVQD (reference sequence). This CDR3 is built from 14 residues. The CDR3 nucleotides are TGCGCCAGCAGCCGGGACAGGAACACCGGGGAGCTGTTTTTT. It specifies CASSRDRNTGELFF.

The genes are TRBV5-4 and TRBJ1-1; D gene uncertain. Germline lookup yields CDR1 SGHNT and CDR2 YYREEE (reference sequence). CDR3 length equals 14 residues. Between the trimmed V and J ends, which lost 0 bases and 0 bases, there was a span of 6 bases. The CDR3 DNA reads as TGTGCCAGCAGCTTGGACTACATGAACACTGAAGCTTTCTTT. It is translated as CASSLDYMNTEAFF.

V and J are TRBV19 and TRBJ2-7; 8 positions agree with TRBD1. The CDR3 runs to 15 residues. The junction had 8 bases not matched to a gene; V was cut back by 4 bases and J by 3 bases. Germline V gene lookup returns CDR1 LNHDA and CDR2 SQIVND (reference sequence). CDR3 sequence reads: CASSTRGTGDYEQYF. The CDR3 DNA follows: TGTGCCAGTAGTACCCGCGGGACAGGTGACTACGAGCAGTACTTC.

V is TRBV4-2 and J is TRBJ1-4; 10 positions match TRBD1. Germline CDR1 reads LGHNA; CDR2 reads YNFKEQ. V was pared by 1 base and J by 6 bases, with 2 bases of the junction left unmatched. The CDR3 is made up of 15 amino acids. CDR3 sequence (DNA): TGTGCCAGCAGCCAAGCTGGGACAGGGGATGAAAAACTGTTTTTT. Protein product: CASSQAGTGDEKLFF.

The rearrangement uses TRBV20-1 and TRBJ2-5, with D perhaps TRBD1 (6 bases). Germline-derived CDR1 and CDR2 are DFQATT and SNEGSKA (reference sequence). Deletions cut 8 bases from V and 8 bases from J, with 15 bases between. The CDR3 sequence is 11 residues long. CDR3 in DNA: TGCAGTCGCAGAACAGGGCCTACCCAGTACTTC. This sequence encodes CSRRTGPTQYF.

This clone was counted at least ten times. The CDR3 region is CASSPRVSIPNTQYF. The CDR3 nucleotides are TGTGCCAGCTCACCACGAGTCAGCATTCCTAATACGCAGTATTTT. The V gene is TRBV18, the J gene TRBJ2-3; D not certain. Germline V CDR1 and CDR2: KGHSH, LQKENI. This CDR3 region has 15 residues. V shed 1 base and J shed 7 bases, with 15 bases lying between them.

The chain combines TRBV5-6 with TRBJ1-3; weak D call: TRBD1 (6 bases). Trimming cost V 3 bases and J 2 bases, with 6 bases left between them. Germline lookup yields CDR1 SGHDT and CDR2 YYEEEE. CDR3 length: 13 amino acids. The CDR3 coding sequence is TGTGCCAGCAGCTCAGGGGCTGGAAACACCATATATTTT. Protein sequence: CASSSGAGNTIYF.

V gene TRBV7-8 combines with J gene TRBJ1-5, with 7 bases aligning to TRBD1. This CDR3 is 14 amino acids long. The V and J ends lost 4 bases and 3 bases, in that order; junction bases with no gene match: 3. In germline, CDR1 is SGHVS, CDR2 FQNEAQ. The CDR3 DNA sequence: TGTGCCAGCAGCTGGACAGGAAACAATCAGCCCCAGCATTTT. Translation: CASSWTGNNQPQHF.

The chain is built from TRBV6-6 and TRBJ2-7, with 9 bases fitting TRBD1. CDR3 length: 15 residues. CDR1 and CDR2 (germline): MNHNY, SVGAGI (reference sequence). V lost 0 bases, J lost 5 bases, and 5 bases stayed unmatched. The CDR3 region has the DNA TGTGCCAGCAGTTACTCGATACAGGGGGCCCACGAGCAGTACTTC. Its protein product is CASSYSIQGAHEQYF.

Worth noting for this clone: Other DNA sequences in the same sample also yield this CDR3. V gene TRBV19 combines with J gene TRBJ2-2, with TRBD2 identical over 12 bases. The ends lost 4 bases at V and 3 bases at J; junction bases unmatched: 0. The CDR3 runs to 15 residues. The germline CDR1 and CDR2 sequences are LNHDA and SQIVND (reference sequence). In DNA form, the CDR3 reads TGTGCCAGTAGTAGACTAGCGGGGGACACCGGGGAGCTGTTTTTT. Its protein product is CASSRLAGDTGELFF.